Sequencing of this TCR beta chain was carried out in a study of control samples from healthy donors and cancer patients. Profiled with immunoSEQ multiplex PCR; TCRdb holds only in-frame clones, not every one. The sample lists more than 100,000 clones, 80% to 95% seen once, with 7.8% in the top ten. CDR1 is MDHEN and CDR2 is SYDVKM in the germline V gene. V lost 2 bases and J 9 bases, leaving 14 bases between the germline ends. This CDR3 has 15 residues. V usage is TRBV28 and J usage is TRBJ1-6; D may be TRBD1 (5 bases). This TCR was recovered from a woman aged 18-35 years in good health. What was sequenced was blood. The CDR3 DNA reads TGTGCCAGCAGTTTAGGGGGATGGAGTAGTTCACCCCTCCACTTT. It is translated as CASSLGGWSSSPLHF.